This T cell receptor (beta chain) stems from a study of cytomegalovirus exposure and HLA in healthy donors. Per germline, CDR1 SGHRS and CDR2 YFSETQ. Trimming left V 5 bases short and J 3 bases short, with 17 bases between. The CDR3 contains 16 residues. The PCR employed 60 Vbeta primers together with 13 Jbeta primers. This table comes from immunoSEQ multiplex PCR, and its TCRdb copy is limited to in-frame clones, with some not included. Among about 160,000 clones, around three quarters were seen once, and the ten largest hold around 1%. Sequencing was carried out using PBMCs. The sequence was obtained from a woman between 40 and 50 years old in good health and CMV-seronegative. The chain links TRBV5-1 to TRBJ2-2, with D maybe TRBD1 (6 bases). In DNA, the CDR3 is TGCGCCAGCAGACCCTCTCAGGGGAGTTACACCGGGGAGCTGTTTTTT. Its translation is CASRPSQGSYTGELFF.